The 29 T cell receptor beta chains below were found in one sample sequenced in a study of pediatric ulcerative colitis. Libraries were prepared by immunoSEQ multiplex PCR; TCRdb keeps only in-frame clonotypes and omits some of them. The sample lists approximately 30,000 clones, roughly 78% seen once, with approximately 4.5% in the top ten. Sequenced input: blood. Receptors originate from a boy aged 10-17 years with severe ulcerative colitis.

The chain joins TRBV7-3 to TRBJ1-2; D gene ambiguous. V dropped 5 bases and J dropped 7 bases, with 14 bases sitting between them. Germline V gene lookup returns CDR1 SGHTA and CDR2 FQGTGA. The CDR3 length is 13 residues. In nucleotides, the CDR3 is TGTGCCAGCAGCCGGGTTGGGTCCGGTGGCTACACCTTC. As protein: CASSRVGSGGYTF.

This chain connects TRBV19 to TRBJ1-2; a possible D gene is TRBD1 (6 bases). Trimming left V 3 bases short and J 4 bases short, with 15 bases between. CDR3 size: 15 residues. CDR1 LNHDA and CDR2 SQIVND come from the germline V gene (reference sequence). CDR3 bases: TGTGCCAGTAGTATCGTGTGGCAGGGGATCTATGGCTACACCTTC. Its translation is CASSIVWQGIYGYTF.

The genes are TRBV6-4 and TRBJ2-1, with 13 bases that match TRBD2. The ends lost 3 bases at V and 4 bases at J; junction bases unmatched: 0. The CDR3 extends over 15 amino acids. The germline V gene encodes CDR1 MRHNA and CDR2 SNTAGT. CDR3 amino acids: CASSELAGGYNEQFF. The CDR3 region has the DNA TGTGCCAGCAGTGAACTAGCGGGGGGGTACAATGAGCAGTTCTTC.

This sequence joins TRBV9 and TRBJ1-4; D uncertain. CDR1 is SGDLS, CDR2 YYNGEE, per germline. CDR3 length: 13 residues. V was pared by 4 bases and J by 12 bases, with 16 bases between. The CDR3 nucleotides read TGTGCCAGCAGCTCCCCCCCCAACGAGGAACTGTTTTTT. It is translated as CASSSPPNEELFF.

This chain connects TRBV5-1 to TRBJ1-2; D unclear. V gave up 0 bases and J gave up 7 bases, with 10 bases separating them. The CDR3 sequence is 13 residues long. The germline CDR1 and CDR2 sequences are SGHRS and YFSETQ. CDR3 sequence reads: CASSLEGGRGYTF. The CDR3 nucleotides are TGCGCCAGCAGCTTGGAGGGAGGACGTGGCTACACCTTC.

The J gene is TRBJ2-1, the V gene TRBV10-2; TRBD2 matches at 8 bases. Trimming cost V 5 bases and J 5 bases; bases outside gene matches: 8. The CDR3 is made up of 15 amino acids. Germline assignment: CDR1 WSHSY and CDR2 SAAADI. The CDR3 loop is CASSLAGGNNNEQFF. DNA for the CDR3: TGCGCCAGCAGTCTCGCGGGGGGCAACAACAATGAGCAGTTCTTC.

The gene calls are TRBV2 and TRBJ2-4; D unclear. The V end was cut by 7 bases, the J end by 0 bases, with 13 bases between. Germline CDR1 reads SNHLY; CDR2 reads FYNNEI. The length of the CDR3 is 15 residues. The chain's CDR3 is CASTYSVEAKNIQYF. The CDR3 DNA is TGTGCCAGCACCTATTCGGTCGAAGCCAAAAACATTCAGTACTTC.

The J gene is TRBJ1-4, the V gene TRBV27; 7 bases agree with TRBD1. Trimming at V came to 4 bases and at J to 4 bases, leaving 3 bases not matched to a gene. The CDR3 sequence is 14 residues long. Germline V CDR1 and CDR2: MNHEY, SMNVEV (reference sequence). CDR3 nucleotides: TGTGCCAGCAGTTCGACAGGGAGTAATGAAAAACTGTTTTTT. This gives the protein CASSSTGSNEKLFF.

This chain connects TRBV11-2 to TRBJ1-4; D is uncertain. The CDR3 is 17 residues long. V was pared by 3 bases and J by 1 base, with 15 bases between. Germline V lookup: CDR1 SGHAT, CDR2 FQNNGV. The CDR3 reads CASSFRDRRLTNEKLFF. As DNA, the CDR3 is TGTGCCAGCAGCTTTCGGGATAGACGGCTAACTAATGAAAAACTGTTTTTT.

This chain links TRBV19 with TRBJ2-3, with 14 positions matching TRBD2. The CDR3 sequence is 19 residues long. Germline V gives CDR1 LNHDA, CDR2 SQIVND (reference sequence). J lost 1 base, V lost 10 bases, and 16 bases had no gene match. Here the CDR3 DNA reads TGTGCCATCTCCGACGGGGGACTAGCGGGGGCCGTAGGCACAGATACGCAGTATTTT. It specifies CAISDGGLAGAVGTDTQYF.

The chain joins TRBV2 to TRBJ1-6; no definite D call. Trimming pared 4 bases from V and 9 bases from J, leaving 13 bases between. CDR3 size: 14 residues. The V gene's germline CDR1 is SNHLY and CDR2 FYNNEI. CDR3 amino acids: CASSVLQLGSPLHF. The CDR3 DNA follows: TGTGCCAGCAGTGTGCTGCAGTTGGGTTCACCCCTCCACTTT.

The rearrangement joins TRBV11-2 to TRBJ2-1; D gene uncertain. CDR1 is SGHAT, CDR2 FQNNGV, per germline. This CDR3 has 12 amino acids. With 1 base removed from V and 4 bases from J, the gap between germline ends came to 2 bases. This chain's CDR3 is CASSLVYNEQFF. CDR3 bases: TGTGCCAGCAGCTTAGTATACAATGAGCAGTTCTTC.

The genes are TRBV5-4 and TRBJ2-1, with D possibly matching TRBD2 (6 bases). This CDR3 comprises 17 residues. In germline, CDR1 is SGHNT, CDR2 YYREEE (reference sequence). Trimming removed 1 base at V and 2 bases at J, with 16 bases between. The CDR3 DNA reads TGTGCCAGCAGCTTGAGATCTTCCGGGAGCCCCTACAATGAGCAGTTCTTC. It yields the protein CASSLRSSGSPYNEQFF.

The chain has TRBV21-1 and TRBJ2-7. TRBV21-1 is flagged as a pseudogene. This CDR3 spans 15 amino acids. The CDR3 is CASLTGPILAYEQYF. In DNA, the CDR3 is TGTGCCAGCCTCACGGGGCCTATCTTAGCCTACGAGCAGTACTTC.

The V gene is TRBV9, the J gene TRBJ2-3, with D maybe TRBD1 (5 bases). V gave up 4 bases and J gave up 4 bases, with 22 bases separating them. The CDR3 is 17 amino acids. CDR1 is SGDLS and CDR2 is YYNGEE in the germline V gene. The CDR3 here is CASSPRYPKKGADTQYF. CDR3 DNA: TGTGCCAGCAGCCCCCGCTACCCCAAAAAAGGGGCAGATACGCAGTATTTT.

Comment on this clone: The junction does not match germline at one end; this may be a read error. This chain connects TRBV7-8 to TRBJ2-1; TRBD1 matches 7 bases. Per germline, CDR1 SGHVS and CDR2 FQNEAQ. The length of the CDR3 is 13 residues. The CDR3 DNA reads as TGTGCCAGCAGCTTAGAAAGATGGGGACAGCGGATCTTC. It codes for CASSLERWGQRIF.

The CDR3 coding sequence is TGTGCCAGCAGTTACGGGACAGGGGGCGCGTATGGCTACACCTTC. This translates into CASSYGTGGAYGYTF. The chain uses TRBV6-5 and TRBJ1-2, with 12 bases identical to TRBD1. CDR3 size: 15 residues. Germline CDR1 MNHEY, CDR2 SVGAGI. With 2 bases clipped from V and 5 bases from J, the junction kept 3 bases outside the gene matches.

CDR3 protein: CAWSVSRGAGELFF. CDR3 nucleotide sequence: TGTGCCTGGAGTGTGTCCAGGGGGGCCGGGGAGCTGTTTTTT. V gene TRBV30 combines with J gene TRBJ2-2; tentatively, D is TRBD1 (7 bases). This CDR3 comprises 14 residues. The germline V and J ends were trimmed by 0 bases and 6 bases, with 11 bases remaining between them. Germline V gene lookup returns CDR1 GTSNPN and CDR2 SVGIG (reference sequence).

The chain combines TRBV9 with TRBJ1-2, with a weak D call TRBD1 (5 bases). This CDR3 has 15 residues. Germline V lookup: CDR1 SGDLS, CDR2 YYNGEE. Trimming cost V 0 bases and J 4 bases, with 13 bases left between them. The CDR3 bases are TGTGCCAGCAGCGTAGGGGGCAGACACTTCTATGGCTACACCTTC. Its protein product is CASSVGGRHFYGYTF.

The rearrangement uses TRBV25-1 and TRBJ1-4, with TRBD1 matching over 9 bases. The CDR3 loop spans 18 amino acids. Germline trimming cut 4 bases from V and 8 bases from J; bases unmatched to any gene: 17. Germline V gene lookup returns CDR1 MGHDK and CDR2 SYGVNS. Here the CDR3 DNA reads TGTGCCAGCAGTGGCAGTCCCGGGACAGGGCACGGTGTGGAAAAACTGTTTTTT. It translates to CASSGSPGTGHGVEKLFF.

V and J are TRBV9 and TRBJ2-2, with D possibly called TRBD1 or TRBD2 (5 bases each). Trimming took 4 bases from V and 2 from J, leaving 18 bases between them. This CDR3 has 17 residues. The germline CDR1 and CDR2 sequences are SGDLS and YYNGEE. Here the CDR3 DNA reads TGTGCCAGCAGCCCGAAGCCCGGGACCCCTAACACCGGGGAGCTGTTTTTT. This gives the protein CASSPKPGTPNTGELFF.

This chain joins TRBV7-3 and TRBJ1-4, with 7 bases matching TRBD1. This CDR3 comprises 15 residues. After removal of 4 bases from V and 8 bases from J, the junction contained 10 bases not matched to a gene. In germline, CDR1 is SGHTA, CDR2 FQGTGA. CDR3 DNA: TGTGCCAGCAGCTCAGACGACAGGGTGGAAGAAAAACTGTTTTTT. As protein: CASSSDDRVEEKLFF.

The chain has TRBV6-1 and TRBJ1-5, with D unclear. This CDR3 contains 14 residues. Deletions cut 1 base from V and 3 bases from J, with 7 bases between. Per germline, CDR1 MNHNS and CDR2 SASEGT. CDR3 coding DNA: TGTGCCAGCAGTGAAGTCAGAATCAATCAGCCCCAGCATTTT. Its translation is CASSEVRINQPQHF.

The chain employs TRBV4-1 and TRBJ2-1; D is perhaps TRBD2 (5 bases). V was trimmed by 5 bases and J by 4 bases, leaving 18 bases between them. This CDR3 spans 16 amino acids. CDR1 is MGHRA, CDR2 YSYEKL, per germline. DNA for the CDR3: TGCGCCAGCAGCGCCCATCTAGCCCCCGCGTACAATGAGCAGTTCTTC. Its translation: CASSAHLAPAYNEQFF.

The V gene is TRBV10-1, the J gene TRBJ1-1; tentatively, D is TRBD1 (6 bases). Per germline, CDR1 WNHNN and CDR2 SYGVQD (reference sequence). The ends were cut back, 2 bases at V and 1 base at J, with 11 bases in the middle. The CDR3 covers 15 residues. The CDR3 sequence: CASSEAGAPNTEAFF. CDR3 coding DNA: TGCGCCAGCAGTGAGGCAGGGGCCCCGAACACTGAAGCTTTCTTT.

The table lists this clone with a few counts. This chain links TRBV9 with TRBJ1-3; 7 positions agree with TRBD1. The V and J ends lost 2 bases and 3 bases, in that order; junction bases with no gene match: 14. Germline V gene sequence: CDR1 SGDLS, CDR2 YYNGEE. The CDR3 sequence is 18 residues long. The DNA for the CDR3 is TGTGCCAGCAGCGTTACCGATCCCACAGGGGTTTATGGAAACACCATATATTTT. Translated, it gives CASSVTDPTGVYGNTIYF.

A word on this clone: It is unclear where the CDR3 begins or ends on the DNA, so no DNA is shown, and the CDR3 is as TCRdb lists it. The chain employs TRBV9 and TRBJ2-1; TRBD2 reflects the table's D call only, with no check against the DNA. Germline loops: CDR1 SGDLS, CDR2 YYNGEE. The CDR3 region is 14 residues in length, termini included. The CDR3 loop reads CASSSGENHNEQFF.

The chain links TRBV13 to TRBJ2-6; D is uncertain. V was cut by 7 bases and J by 4 bases, with 5 bases left in between. This CDR3 has 12 amino acids. CDR1 and CDR2 from the germline V gene are PRHDT and FYEKMQ (reference sequence). CDR3 in amino acids: CASTRGANVLTF. The CDR3 region has the DNA TGTGCCAGCACCCGAGGGGCCAACGTCCTGACTTTC.

This clone was picked up a small number of times. Mismatch with germline at one junction end may stem from a read error. The CDR3 DNA is TGTGCCAGCACCGTAGGGGTAGGTTGGAATGAAAAACTGTTTTTT. It translates to CASTVGVGWNEKLFF. J is TRBJ1-4 and V is TRBV9; D perhaps matches TRBD1 (5 bases). Germline CDR1 SGDLS, CDR2 YYNGEE. The CDR3 contains 15 residues.